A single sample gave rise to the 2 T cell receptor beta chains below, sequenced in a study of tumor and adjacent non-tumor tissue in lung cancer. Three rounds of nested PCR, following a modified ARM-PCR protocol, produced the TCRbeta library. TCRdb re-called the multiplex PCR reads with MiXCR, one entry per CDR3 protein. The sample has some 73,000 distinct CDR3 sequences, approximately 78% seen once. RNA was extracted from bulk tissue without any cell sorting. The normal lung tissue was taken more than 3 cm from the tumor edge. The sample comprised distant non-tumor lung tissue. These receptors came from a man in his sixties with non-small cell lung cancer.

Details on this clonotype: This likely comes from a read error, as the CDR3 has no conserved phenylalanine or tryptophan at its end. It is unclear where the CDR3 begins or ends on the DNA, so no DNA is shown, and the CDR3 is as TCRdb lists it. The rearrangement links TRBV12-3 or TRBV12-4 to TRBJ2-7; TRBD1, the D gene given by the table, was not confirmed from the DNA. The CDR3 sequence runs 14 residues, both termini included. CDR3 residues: CASSFTGTGGEQNL.

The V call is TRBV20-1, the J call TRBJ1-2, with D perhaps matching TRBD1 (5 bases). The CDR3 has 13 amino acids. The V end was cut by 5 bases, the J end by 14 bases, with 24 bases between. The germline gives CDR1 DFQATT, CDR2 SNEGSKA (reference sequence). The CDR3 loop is CSAAPGTTDDYTF. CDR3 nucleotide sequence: TGCAGTGCTGCCCCGGGGACTACTGATGACTATACCTTC.